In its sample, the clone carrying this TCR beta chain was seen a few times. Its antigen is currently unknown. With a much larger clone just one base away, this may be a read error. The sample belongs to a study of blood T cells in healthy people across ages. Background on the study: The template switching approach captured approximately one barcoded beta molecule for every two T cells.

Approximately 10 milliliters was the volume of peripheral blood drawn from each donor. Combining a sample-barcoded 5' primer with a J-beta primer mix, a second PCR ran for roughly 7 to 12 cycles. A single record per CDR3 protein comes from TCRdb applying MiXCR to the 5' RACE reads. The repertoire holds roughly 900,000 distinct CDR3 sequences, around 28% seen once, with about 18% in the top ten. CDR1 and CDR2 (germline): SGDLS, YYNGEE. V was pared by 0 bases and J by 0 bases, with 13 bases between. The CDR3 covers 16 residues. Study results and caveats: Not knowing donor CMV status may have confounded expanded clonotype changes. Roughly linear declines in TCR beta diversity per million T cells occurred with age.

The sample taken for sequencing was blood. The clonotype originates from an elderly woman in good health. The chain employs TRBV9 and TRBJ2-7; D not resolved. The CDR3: CASSVGPDSSSYEQYF. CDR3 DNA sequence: TGTGCCAGCAGCGTAGGTCCAGATTCGAGCTCCTACGAGCAGTACTTC.